Sequencing of this T cell receptor (beta chain) was carried out in a study of Ad26.COV2.S vaccination and SARS-CoV-2 variants. Overall study: Donor got 5x10^10 or 1x10^11 viral particles of Ad26.COV2.S.

Treatment specified: 19 received Ad26.COV2.S at low or high dose, single or two shots; roughly five received placebo; per-sample allocation not given. Day 63 after the first injection of vaccine or placebo was the sampling time. An Ad26 vector was used to express Wuhan-strain SARS-CoV-2 spike as the vaccine. Study results and limitations: Reported findings describe substantial breadth in spike-specific CD8+ and CD4+ T cell responses following vaccination.

On this clone itself: The antigen remains undetermined.

The V end was cut by 2 bases, the J end by 7 bases, with 12 bases between. Germline V CDR1 and CDR2: MNHEY, SMNVEV (reference sequence). The CDR3 is 13 amino acids. This table comes from immunoSEQ multiplex PCR, and its TCRdb copy is limited to in-frame clones, with some not included. The sample holds 400,000 to 450,000 clones, around 93% seen once. Sample: peripheral blood, taken in a trial of Ad26.COV2.S vaccine versus placebo. The V call is TRBV27, the J call TRBJ2-7; D ambiguous. The receptor's source is a person aged 18-65 years who received the Ad26.COV2.S COVID-19 vaccine or a placebo. Written as DNA, the CDR3 is TGTGCCAGCAGTTTAGTCGTTGGGCGGGAGCAGTACTTC. The encoded protein is CASSLVVGREQYF.